This T cell receptor beta chain was recorded in a study of cytomegalovirus exposure and HLA in healthy donors. Across the whole study: In a later analysis, the 120 or so validation repertoires were reported to have used the same platform as the approximately 670 first-cohort repertoires.

CDR3 length: 16 amino acids. Per the germline V gene, CDR1 is LNHDA and CDR2 is SQIVND (reference sequence). Trimming took 9 bases from V and 4 from J; bases not matched to a gene: 15. Assay: immunoSEQ multiplex PCR; the TCRdb copy retains only in-frame clones and omits some. The table lists over 60,000 clones, approximately 95% of them singletons. On this clone: Its antigen remains unidentified.

Findings and limits, study-wide: Diagnosis of cytomegalovirus status made by the classifier reportedly showed high specificity and sensitivity.

The receptor was derived from a young man in good health and CMV-seronegative. Material: PBMCs. This sequence joins TRBV19 and TRBJ1-5, with 7 bases fitting TRBD1. The CDR3 nucleotides are TGTGCCAGCACCGACAGGGCAGGGGTTGGAAATCAGCCCCAGCATTTT. It yields the protein CASTDRAGVGNQPQHF.